This T cell receptor beta chain was sequenced for a study of T-cell memory formation after mild COVID-19. In the study overall: Clusters of TCRs were largely donor specific.

This clonotype has a handful of counts. The CDR3 consists of 12 residues. Germline V CDR1 and CDR2: DFQATT, SNEGSKA (reference sequence). V was shortened by 2 bases and J by 7 bases, with 11 bases between the two germline ends. Libraries for TCRalpha and TCRbeta carried sample barcodes and unique molecular identifiers via 5'RACE. TCRdb ran MiXCR on the 5' RACE reads and lists one entry per CDR3 protein. The repertoire holds approximately 400,000 distinct CDR3 sequences, with roughly a quarter as singletons. Sequencing was performed on PBMCs or a T cell subset sorted from them (not recorded which). The source is an adult woman who had mild COVID-19 (a few samples of this study predate the infection). Cell type and time point are not known. The gene calls are TRBV20-1 and TRBJ1-1; D is possibly TRBD1 (6 bases). The CDR3 loop reads CSARSRGGEAFF. CDR3 bases: TGCAGTGCTAGAAGCAGGGGTGGTGAAGCTTTCTTT.